The source of this T cell receptor (beta chain) is a study of tissue T cells after allogeneic stem cell transplantation. The study's findings and limits: Tissue-detected TCR repertoire was only partly captured by blood and spleen T cells. Alloreactivity or antigen specificity of tissue TCRs was not determined; some clones might be host cells. Sampling depth was limited, and the cohort was small and clinically varied.

Specified time point: mouse harvest day 14 after allogeneic transplant. The graft held 10^6 splenic CD5+ T cells and 10^7 T-cell-depleted bone marrow cells. Tissues came from B6→BALB/c major-mismatch GVHD mice at day 7 or 14. The V end was cut by 1 base, the J end by 4 bases, with 8 bases between. The CDR3 is made up of 14 amino acids. Germline V lookup: CDR1 SNHLY, CDR2 FYNGKV (reference sequence). Details on this clone: What it binds is not known. Mouse germline and gene names are used. The read halts 1 residue ahead of the CDR3 end, with the missing end drawn from the germline J gene.

TCRdb's copy holds only in-frame clones and misses some; the assay was immunoSEQ multiplex PCR. The table records thousands of clones, roughly 45% of them present only once. This receptor was identified in a female BALB/c mouse given C57BL/6 T cells with graft-versus-host disease after an allogeneic hematopoietic cell transplant. Sequences were obtained from gut tissue. The chain uses TRBV3 and TRBJ2-1, with a possible D match to TRBD2 (6 bases). The CDR3 loop is CASSLGWGYAEQFF. CDR3 DNA (partial): TGTGCCAGCAGCTTAGGATGGGGGTATGCTGAGCAGTTC.